The 31 T cell receptor beta chains presented below share a single source sample, sequenced in a study of vaccination effects on CD4 cells after COVID-19. Here immunoSEQ multiplex PCR was the method, and the copy in TCRdb shows in-frame clones only, minus some. This table holds tens of thousands of clones, around 72% found once. For these receptors, no antigen is known. ViraFEST assay sequencing came after antigen-specific CD4+ T cells were expanded with viral peptide pools. The culture ran for 10 days, and then CD4+ T cells were isolated. Infection with SARS-CoV-2 occurred in the person between March and December 2020, and PCR confirmed it. Sequenced here: CD4+ T cells from PBMCs cultured with HIV peptides, sampled before COVID-19 vaccination. This sample's subset: HIV-1 Nef peptide pool negative control/reference culture. The receptors were sampled from a human donor who had a prior SARS-CoV-2 infection.

The V call is TRBV9, the J call TRBJ2-1, with TRBD2 as a possible D gene (5 bases). The germline gives CDR1 SGDLS, CDR2 YYNGEE. This CDR3 is 15 amino acids long. Deletions cut 3 bases from V and 3 bases from J, with 13 bases between. The CDR3 loop is CASSEIGLDYNEQFF. CDR3 DNA: TGTGCCAGCAGCGAAATCGGACTGGACTACAATGAGCAGTTCTTC.

The V gene is TRBV5-1, the J gene TRBJ1-1; the D gene is possibly TRBD1 (5 bases). The germline CDR1 and CDR2 sequences are SGHRS and YFSETQ. Trimming shortened V by 0 bases and J by 3 bases, and 9 bases separated the two germline ends. This CDR3 spans 14 amino acids. CDR3 sequence: CASSLVGGDTEAFF. The CDR3 DNA follows: TGCGCCAGCAGCTTGGTGGGGGGGGACACTGAAGCTTTCTTT.

This clone is a singleton in its sample. CDR3 region: CASSEDIWGNEQYF. In DNA form, the CDR3 reads TGTGCCAGCAGTGAAGATATTTGGGGAAACGAGCAGTACTTC. The V and J genes are TRBV6-1 and TRBJ2-7; D not resolved. The germline V and J ends were trimmed by 1 base and 5 bases, with 12 bases remaining between them. The CDR3 covers 14 residues. The germline CDR1 and CDR2 sequences are MNHNS and SASEGT.

The chain recombines TRBV5-1 with TRBJ2-7; 10 positions match TRBD1. V trimming: 2 bases; J trimming: 5 bases; junction bases outside the gene matches: 4. Germline assignment: CDR1 SGHRS and CDR2 YFSETQ. The CDR3 totals 14 residues. CDR3 nucleotide sequence: TGCGCCAGCAGCTTTAGACAGGGGGCCAACGAGCAGTACTTC. Residues: CASSFRQGANEQYF. Together with reference TRBV5-1 and TRBJ2-7, the CDR3 gives the full variable domain: KAGVTQTPRYLIKTRGQQVTLSCSPISGHRSVSWYQQTPGQGLQFLFEYFSETQRNKGNFPGRFSGRQFSNSRSEMNVSTLELGDSALYLCASSFRQGANEQYFGPGTRLTVT.

The chain combines TRBV6-7 with TRBJ1-5; D is uncertain. TRBV6-7 is an open reading frame, and its role is uncertain. Trimming cost V 1 base and J 4 bases, with 17 bases left between them. There are 17 residues in the CDR3. The CDR3 DNA is TGTGCCAGCAGTTACTATCCAGGTTTACGTTTAAATCAGCCCCAGCATTTT. This codes for CASSYYPGLRLNQPQHF.

This chain links TRBV14 with TRBJ1-1; maybe TRBD1 (5 bases). Germline-derived CDR1 and CDR2 are SGHDN and FVKESK. V lost 2 bases to trimming and J lost 11 bases, with 15 bases between them. CDR3 length: 13 residues. The CDR3 sequence is CASSQLGVGGAFF. In DNA form, the CDR3 reads TGTGCCAGCAGCCAATTAGGGGTGGGAGGTGCTTTCTTT.

The genes are TRBV3-1 (or the pseudogene TRBV3-2) and TRBJ2-1; D call uncertain. Germline CDR1 reads LGHDT; CDR2 reads YNNKEL (reference sequence). This CDR3 contains 12 residues. V was shortened by 1 base and J by 10 bases, with 8 bases between the two germline ends. CDR3 residues: CASSQVDLEQFF. The CDR3 DNA sequence: TGTGCCAGCAGCCAAGTCGACCTGGAGCAGTTCTTC.

The chain carries TRBV2 and TRBJ1-5; D gene ambiguous. The CDR3 is made up of 15 amino acids. Germline CDR1 and CDR2: SNHLY and FYNNEI. V was cut by 2 bases and J by 0 bases, with 8 bases left in between. Here the CDR3 DNA reads TGTGCCAGCAGTGAATCGGCGTATAGCAATCAGCCCCAGCATTTT. Its translation: CASSESAYSNQPQHF.

The CDR3 coding sequence is TGCGCCAGCAGCTTAGACGGGGGGACTGAAGCTTTCTTT. Protein: CASSLDGGTEAFF. The gene calls are TRBV5-1 and TRBJ1-1, with D maybe TRBD1 (5 bases). Germline V gene sequence: CDR1 SGHRS, CDR2 YFSETQ. The CDR3 contains 13 residues. V lost 2 bases and J 5 bases, leaving 10 bases between the germline ends.

This clone was seen once. It is unclear where the CDR3 begins or ends on the DNA, so no DNA is shown, and the CDR3 is as TCRdb lists it. The chain carries TRBV18 and TRBJ2-7; the listed D gene, TRBD2, was not tested against the DNA. In germline, CDR1 is KGHSH, CDR2 LQKENI. The CDR3 contains 13 residues when both ends are counted. This CDR3 is CASSPQVASGALF.

The rearrangement uses TRBV11-2 and TRBJ1-4, with 9 nucleotides matching TRBD1. The CDR3 totals 14 residues. Germline V gives CDR1 SGHAT, CDR2 FQNNGV. Trimming removed 5 bases from V and 9 bases from J; junction bases left unmatched: 7. The CDR3 DNA follows: TGTGCCAGCAGCCCGTGGACAGGGGAAAAAAAACTGTTTTTT. Its protein product is CASSPWTGEKKLFF.

The chain uses TRBV18 and TRBJ2-3, with 8 positions matching TRBD2. Germline V gene sequence: CDR1 KGHSH, CDR2 LQKENI. The V and J ends lost 3 bases and 4 bases, in that order; junction bases with no gene match: 0. The CDR3 contains 13 residues. CDR3 DNA sequence: TGTGCCAGCTCACCGGGACTAGCAGATACGCAGTATTTT. Its protein product is CASSPGLADTQYF.

The CDR3 region is CASSFPSSYEQYF. CDR3 nucleotides: TGTGCCAGCAGCTTCCCTAGCAGCTACGAGCAGTACTTC. V gene TRBV5-4 combines with J gene TRBJ2-7, with D perhaps matching TRBD2 (5 bases). The CDR3 contains 13 residues. The germline V gene has CDR1 SGHNT and CDR2 YYREEE (reference sequence). The V end lost 2 bases, the J end lost 3 bases, and 9 bases lay between the germline ends.

In this sample, this clone turned up once. J is TRBJ2-7 and V is TRBV6-4; 10 bases align to TRBD1. The V segment lost 8 bases and the J segment 5 bases; nucleotides outside the gene matches: 6. Germline CDR1 and CDR2: MRHNA and SNTAGT. The CDR3 extends over 13 amino acids. CDR3 protein: CASPGQGLDEQYF. In DNA, the CDR3 is TGTGCCAGCCCGGGACAGGGGCTCGACGAGCAGTACTTC.

The gene calls are TRBV27 and TRBJ2-3; 8 nucleotides match TRBD1. This CDR3 contains 15 residues. Germline loops: CDR1 MNHEY, CDR2 SMNVEV (reference sequence). Germline trimming cut 7 bases from V and 3 bases from J; bases unmatched to any gene: 9. The CDR3 region is CASTTRTGWTDTQYF. CDR3 DNA sequence: TGTGCCAGCACCACTCGGACAGGGTGGACAGATACGCAGTATTTT.

Comments on this clone: This specimen includes other DNA sequences encoding the same CDR3. V is TRBV6-5 and J is TRBJ1-2; D uncertain. V was pared by 5 bases and J by 2 bases, with 9 bases between. Per germline, CDR1 MNHEY and CDR2 SVGAGI. This CDR3 contains 13 residues. The CDR3 reads CASSPRENYGYTF. The CDR3 DNA sequence: TGTGCCAGCAGTCCTAGGGAGAACTATGGCTACACCTTC.

This sequence joins TRBV6-5 and TRBJ2-1; no firm D call. From germline, CDR1 is MNHEY and CDR2 SVGAGI. V was cut by 0 bases and J by 5 bases, with 8 bases left in between. This CDR3 comprises 14 residues. The chain's CDR3 is CASSYSSWNNEQFF. DNA for the CDR3: TGTGCCAGCAGTTACTCGTCTTGGAACAATGAGCAGTTCTTC.

The rearrangement uses TRBV5-6 and TRBJ2-2, with D uncertain. This CDR3 has 15 residues. Looked up from germline, CDR1 is SGHDT and CDR2 is YYEEEE. Trimming took 1 base from V and 2 from J, leaving 9 bases between them. CDR3 amino acids: CASSLTAYNTGELFF. DNA for the CDR3: TGTGCCAGCAGCTTGACGGCATACAACACCGGGGAGCTGTTTTTT.

This clone was found a few times. This chain connects TRBV4-1 to TRBJ2-1; D not resolved. The CDR3 spans 15 residues. Germline V gives CDR1 MGHRA, CDR2 YSYEKL. The V and J ends lost 5 bases and 6 bases respectively, with 17 bases between them. For the CDR3, the DNA is TGCGCCAGCAGCTACTTGATCGAGGCGTCCAATGAGCAGTTCTTC. It yields the protein CASSYLIEASNEQFF.

The chain has TRBV6-4 and TRBJ1-5; 8 positions match TRBD1. This CDR3 comprises 16 residues. Losses at the gene ends were 4 bases for V and 6 bases for J; bases not matched to a gene: 11. Per the germline V gene, CDR1 is MRHNA and CDR2 is SNTAGT. The CDR3 sequence is CASSAHPRGRGQPQHF. The CDR3 DNA is TGTGCCAGCAGTGCCCACCCCAGGGGGCGCGGTCAGCCCCAGCATTTT.

The chain is built from TRBV5-4 and TRBJ2-1, with D perhaps TRBD1 (7 bases). V was clipped by 4 bases and J by 0 bases, with 11 bases between them. The germline V gene has CDR1 SGHNT and CDR2 YYREEE (reference sequence). The CDR3 has 15 residues. Here the CDR3 DNA reads TGTGCCAGCAGCGCGGGACAGCTCTCCTACAATGAGCAGTTCTTC. This codes for CASSAGQLSYNEQFF.

The chain employs TRBV5-1 and TRBJ2-5; TRBD2 matches at 7 bases. From germline, CDR1 is SGHRS and CDR2 YFSETQ. V gave up 7 bases and J gave up 1 base; unmatched junction bases: 4. This CDR3 is built from 13 residues. The CDR3 here is CASGGSIQETQYF. The DNA for the CDR3 is TGCGCCAGCGGCGGGAGTATCCAAGAGACCCAGTACTTC.

The chain carries TRBV12-3 or TRBV12-4 and TRBJ2-3; D not resolved. The CDR3 consists of 13 residues. Trimming removed 5 bases at V and 0 bases at J, with 6 bases between. The CDR3 spells CASSKTSTDTQYF. Here the CDR3 DNA reads TGTGCCAGCAGTAAGACTAGCACAGATACGCAGTATTTT.

The rearrangement joins TRBV7-3 to TRBJ2-7; 7 nucleotides agree with TRBD2. The junction had 19 bases not matched to a gene; V was cut back by 4 bases and J by 4 bases. The CDR3 is 18 amino acids. Germline-derived CDR1 and CDR2 are SGHTA and FQGTGA. The chain's CDR3 is CASSSFPWGLAVSYEQYF. CDR3 bases: TGTGCCAGCAGCTCCTTCCCTTGGGGTCTAGCGGTGAGTTACGAGCAGTACTTC.

The chain links TRBV19 to TRBJ1-2; D is unclear. CDR1 and CDR2 from the germline V gene are LNHDA and SQIVND (reference sequence). The CDR3 sequence is 13 residues long. The V and J ends lost 4 bases and 3 bases respectively, with 9 bases between them. In DNA, the CDR3 is TGTGCCAGTAGTACCCCCCCTCACTATGGCTACACCTTC. Its translation is CASSTPPHYGYTF.

This clone was observed a handful of times. V is TRBV10-2 and J is TRBJ2-1, with D perhaps TRBD2 (5 bases). V was trimmed by 6 bases and J by 2 bases, leaving 8 bases between them. Germline loops: CDR1 WSHSY, CDR2 SAAADI. The CDR3 spans 13 residues. CDR3 nucleotides: TGCGCCAGCAGCAGCGGAACCTACAATGAGCAGTTCTTC. This sequence encodes CASSSGTYNEQFF.

The chain joins TRBV3-1 (or the pseudogene TRBV3-2) to TRBJ2-5; 7 bases are a match to TRBD1. J gave up 9 bases and V 4 bases, and 11 bases lay outside the gene matches. The CDR3 is 14 residues long. The V gene's germline CDR1 is LGHDT and CDR2 YNNKEL (reference sequence). The CDR3 region has the DNA TGTGCCAGCAGCCTCCAAGGGGGCTCCTTACCCCAGTACTTC. Protein product: CASSLQGGSLPQYF.

This rearrangement joins TRBV7-8 to TRBJ2-7, with 13 bases aligning to TRBD2. CDR3 length: 18 amino acids. J gave up 6 bases and V 3 bases, and 14 bases lay outside the gene matches. In germline, CDR1 is SGHVS, CDR2 FQNEAQ. CDR3 in amino acids: CASSFPTSGRTVVVEQYF. The CDR3 nucleotides read TGTGCCAGCAGCTTCCCGACTAGCGGGAGGACCGTAGTTGTCGAGCAGTACTTC.

The V and J genes are TRBV5-4 and TRBJ2-3; 11 bases fit TRBD2. With V trimmed by 4 bases and J by 1 base, 8 bases remained unmatched. In germline, CDR1 is SGHNT, CDR2 YYREEE (reference sequence). CDR3 length equals 17 residues. The CDR3 DNA reads TGTGCCAGCAGCCGGACCCTAGCGGGGGGACGCACAGATACGCAGTATTTT. Translation: CASSRTLAGGRTDTQYF. The variable domain in full, completed from reference TRBV5-4 and TRBJ2-3, reads ETGVTQSPTHLIKTRGQQVTLRCSSQSGHNTVSWYQQALGQGPQFIFQYYREEENGRGNFPPRFSGLQFPNYSSELNVNALELDDSALYLCASSRTLAGGRTDTQYFGPGTRLTVL.

The chain joins TRBV4-3 to TRBJ2-1; D may be TRBD2 (5 bases). The germline gives CDR1 LGHNA, CDR2 YSLEER. This CDR3 is built from 13 residues. Trimming took 1 base from V and 5 from J, leaving 6 bases between them. The CDR3 sequence is CASSQAGNNEQFF. For the CDR3, the DNA is TGCGCCAGCAGCCAAGCGGGGAACAATGAGCAGTTCTTC.

This chain connects TRBV19 to TRBJ2-3; D not certain. V was trimmed by 4 bases and J by 6 bases, leaving 11 bases between them. This CDR3 is built from 13 residues. CDR1 and CDR2 (germline): LNHDA, SQIVND (reference sequence). The CDR3 sequence: CASSTHHGDTQYF. DNA for the CDR3: TGTGCCAGTAGTACACATCATGGGGATACGCAGTATTTT.